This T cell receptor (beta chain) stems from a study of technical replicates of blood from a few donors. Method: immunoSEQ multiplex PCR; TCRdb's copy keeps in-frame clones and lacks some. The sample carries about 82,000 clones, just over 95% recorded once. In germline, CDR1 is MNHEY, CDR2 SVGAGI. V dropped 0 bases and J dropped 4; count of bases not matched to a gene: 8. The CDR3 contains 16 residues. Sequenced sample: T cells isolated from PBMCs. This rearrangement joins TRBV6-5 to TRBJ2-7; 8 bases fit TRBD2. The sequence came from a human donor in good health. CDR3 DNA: TGTGCCAGCAGTTACTCAACGGGGGGGGTCGTGTACGAGCAGTACTTC. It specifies CASSYSTGGVVYEQYF.